This T cell receptor (beta chain) originates from a study of T cells after yellow fever vaccination (dated by TCRdb to the late 2010s). Regarding the study in general: The SMART-Seq v4 Ultra Low Input RNA kit was used to prepare libraries from fractions with low cell numbers. To follow T-cell clones before and after primary and booster YFV17D yellow fever vaccination, bulk TCR alpha and beta repertoires were sequenced over time. Two healthy male donors, one aged 18 to 29 and one aged 30 to 40 years, made up the cohort. Blood was drawn at multiple timepoints before and after primary and secondary immunization, with bulk PBMC replicates and cell subsets isolated.

The intended sense of this specimen's treatment or condition label: live attenuated yellow fever vaccine strain. At every blood-draw timepoint, two biological replicates of bulk PBMCs were collected. PBMCs were isolated from peripheral blood using a standard Ficoll-Paque protocol. RNA was extracted with TriZol from bulk PBMCs, CD4 and CD8 fractions, and dextramer-positive and dextramer-negative fractions. On the study overall, not on this receptor specifically: Computational filtering was needed because FACS-sorted repertoires could contain abundant contaminating clonotypes from the bulk population. The secondary T-cell response was found to be weaker but faster than the primary response, with a peak reached on day 5 rather than on day 15. Because only two donors were included in the study, the extent to which the findings can be generalized is limited. After the booster, most of the clones that had expanded following primary vaccination were detected again (roughly 97% of CD4 and around 90% of CD8), which suggests that memory was broadly maintained. A small fraction of clonotypes showed up in both the CD4 and CD8 compartments, probably as a result of convergent recombination.

Data came from an Illumina NovaSeq 6000. Synthesis of TCR cDNA relied on 5'RACE template switching, a step that introduced a universal primer site along with unique molecular identifiers. Priming of cDNA synthesis was performed from both the TCR alpha and TCR beta constant segments. Library amplification used two PCR steps, and the second PCR step added sample barcodes and sequencing adapters. Libraries were sequenced on Illumina HiSeq 2500 (2x100 bp) or NovaSeq (2x150 bp). The paper's processing steps were these. Reads were demultiplexed and collapsed into UMI consensus sequences with MIGEC, and V(D)J alignment was performed with MiXCR. Using edgeR on replicate PBMC samples, clonotypes were called vaccine-responding if FDR was below 0.01 and the log2 fold change was above 5 up to day 15. Bulk clonotypes were assigned CD4 or CD8 identity according to which sequenced CD4 or CD8 repertoire held them at higher abundance. TCRdb reprocessing: public reads trimmed at Q25 with fastp, clones called with MiXCR, in-frame beta chains kept. CDR3 protein duplicates are merged, each entry listing the most common genes and DNA. None of the V and J calls come from the authors' own analysis; TCRdb made them. This sample comprises 230,000 or so distinct CDR3 sequences, 3.6% of them detected only once. Clones ranked in the top ten supply over 15% of the sample.

About this clonotype: The specificity of this receptor is unknown. No base qualities exist here, and no much larger clone lies one base off it.

This specimen consisted of PBMCs, obtained 15 days after the yellow fever booster vaccination. The receptor's source is a man aged 18 to 30 who received the YFV17D yellow fever vaccine.

CDR3 loop: CASSQGSGGAAEQFF. The sequenced DNA is TGCGCCAGCAGCCAAGGAAGCGGGGGGGCCGCTGAGCAGTTCTTC. The sequence links TRBV4-1 to TRBJ2-1; TRBD2 lines up with 10 middle nucleotides. The CDR3, cysteine through phenylalanine, is 15 amino acids long. The DNA shown is the 45-base CDR3, in frame from base 1. The germline V gene provides CDR1 MGHRA and CDR2 YSYEKL. Relative to germline, V is missing 1 base and J is missing 9 bases, with 6 bases of the junction outside any gene match.